Presented here are 27 T cell receptor delta chains from one specimen sequenced in a study of γδ T cells in repeated Plasmodium falciparum infection. Gammadelta T cells were flow-sorted from PBMC into Vgamma9/Vdelta2+ and Vdelta2-negative populations for bulk analysis. TCRdb re-called clones from the multiplex PCR reads via CATT. Among tens of thousands of delta-chain clones listed, 0.98% were seen once. The sample consisted of gamma-delta T cells from blood. The source of these receptors is a pool of human donors (malaria-infected and uninfected, not separated).

To note about this clone: With only one base between it and a far larger clone, this is likely a read error. Within the sample, other DNA sequences also encode this same CDR3. The chain employs TRDV1 and TRDJ1; D might be TRDD2 or TRDD3, each matching 5 bases. Since TCRdb gives no J gene, matching the DNA to germline was used here to assign it. Germline V gives CDR1 TSWWSYY, CDR2 QGS. CDR3 length: 18 amino acids. This CDR3 is CALGERLFLLPVTDKLIF. In nucleotides, the CDR3 is TGTGCCCTTGGGGAAAGATTATTCCTTCTACCGGTTACCGATAAACTCATCTTT.

In this sample, this clone turned up a few times. A read error likely explains why the TCRdb protein, taken from a much larger clone, differs from this DNA's translation at residue 5; the protein shown is translated from the DNA. This chain uses TRDV2 with TRDJ1, with D possibly being TRDD3 (6 bases). Trimming left V 7 bases short and J 0 bases short, with 17 bases between. Germline values: CDR1 GEAIGNYY, CDR2 EKD. The CDR3 covers 15 residues. The CDR3 bases are TGTGCCTGCCTACCGGGGGGAACGTACACCGATAAACTCATCTTT. Its protein is CACLPGGTYTDKLIF.

By its share, this clone is medium-sized (0.01 to 0.1%). Other DNA sequences in this sample translate to the same CDR3. The genes are TRDV2 and TRDJ1; 8 nucleotides line up with TRDD3. CDR1 and CDR2 (germline): GEAIGNYY, EKD. With V trimmed by 3 bases and J by 2 bases, 10 bases remained unmatched. The CDR3 has 16 amino acids. CDR3 bases: TGTGCCTGTGACTCCGTACTGGGGGGAGGAACCGATAAACTCATCTTT. Encoded protein: CACDSVLGGGTDKLIF.

This clone has only a few counts. A read error is likely here: a far larger clone is one base away. Other DNA sequences in the sample encode the same CDR3. The chain couples TRDV2 to TRDJ1; TRDD3 aligns across 13 bases. Matching the DNA to germline supplied the J gene, which TCRdb does not give. Germline V gene sequence: CDR1 GEAIGNYY, CDR2 EKD. The CDR3 spans 21 residues. The CDR3 is CACDLTKVTGGYEEGTDKLIF. The CDR3 DNA follows: TGTGCCTGTGACCTAACGAAGGTTACTGGGGGATACGAGGAAGGAACCGACAAACTCATCTTT.

This clone has a handful of counts. The amino acid sequence in TCRdb belongs to a much larger clone and departs from this DNA's translation at residue 3, likely a sequencing read error; the sequence shown is translated from the DNA. The chain is built from TRDV3 and TRDJ1, with D possibly called TRDD2 or TRDD3 (8 bases each). The J gene, absent from TCRdb, was called here by matching the DNA to germline. V gave up 4 bases and J gave up 0 bases, with 51 bases separating them. Germline V gives CDR1 TVYSNPD, CDR2 GDNSRS (reference sequence). The CDR3 spans 26 residues. The CDR3 sequence: CASGGKPTFLAGGSYSDPPYTDKLIF. The CDR3 DNA reads as TGTGCCTCTGGGGGGAAACCCACCTTCCTAGCTGGGGGAAGTTATTCAGACCCTCCGTACACCGATAAACTCATCTTT.

This clone was seen a handful of times. TCRdb's protein for this DNA is that of a much larger clone and differs from the translation at residue 12, likely a read error; the protein shown is the DNA translation. The chain carries TRDV2 and TRDJ3; 9 bases agree with TRDD3. No J gene was available from TCRdb, and it was assigned here by a germline match of the DNA. This CDR3 has 22 residues. Losses at the gene ends were 0 bases for V and 0 bases for J; bases not matched to a gene: 14. Germline V gene lookup returns CDR1 GEAIGNYY and CDR2 EKD. The CDR3: CACDTVIARGYGSSWDTRQMFF. CDR3 DNA: TGTGCCTGTGACACCGTCATCGCAAGGGGATACGGGAGCTCCTGGGACACCCGACAGATGTTTTTC.

This clone was counted a few times. The mismatch at residue 4 between this DNA's translation and the TCRdb protein of a much larger clone likely reflects a read error; the protein shown is translated from the DNA. This chain connects TRDV2 to TRDJ1, with TRDD3 matching 11 bases. The J gene, not given by TCRdb, was assigned here from a germline match of the nucleotide sequence. CDR1 GEAIGNYY and CDR2 EKD come from the germline V gene. The CDR3 is made up of 19 amino acids. DNA for the CDR3: TGTGCCTGTGGCACCGGGCGGTGGGGGATACGCGGGGGGACCGATAAACTCATCTTT. Translating gives CACGTGRWGIRGGTDKLIF.

A remark on this clone: TCRdb attributes to this sequence the protein of a much larger clone, which differs from the DNA translation at residue 11; a read error is likely, and the protein displayed is translated from the DNA. The gene calls are TRDV2 and TRDJ1, with D perhaps TRDD3 (6 bases). Germline V gives CDR1 GEAIGNYY, CDR2 EKD. The CDR3 is 18 residues long. Trimming removed 0 bases at V and 8 bases at J, with 27 bases between. DNA of the CDR3: TGTGCCTGTGACACCGCGAGATTGTGGGGGCCCAATGTCAAAAAACTCATCTTT. This gives the protein CACDTARLWGPNVKKLIF.

Remarks on this clone: It is likely a read error: a sequence one base away is far more abundant. Other DNA sequences within the sample encode an identical CDR3. The chain links TRDV1 to TRDJ1; the match to TRDD3 covers 11 bases. The CDR3 covers 20 residues. Germline V gene sequence: CDR1 TSWWSYY, CDR2 QGS. The CDR3 DNA follows: TGTGCTCTTGGAGAACGTGAGACGCAGTACTGGGGGATAACTGAAGATAAACTCATCTTT. Translated, it gives CALGERETQYWGITEDKLIF.

This clone was seen more than once but under ten times. TCRdb assigns this DNA the protein of a much larger clone, which departs from its translation at residue 23; this likely reflects a read error, and the protein shown comes from translating the DNA. The CDR3 reads CALGEVLVAFLTVLGDTTLRPLHTDKLIF. DNA for the CDR3: TGTGCTCTTGGGGAAGTTTTGGTGGCCTTCCTCACCGTACTGGGGGATACCACTCTTAGGCCCTTGCACACCGATAAACTCATCTTT. The chain has TRDV1 and TRDJ1, with 12 bases aligning to TRDD3. The J gene is not listed in TCRdb, so it was assigned here from a DNA match to germline. The J segment lost 0 bases and the V segment lost 2 bases, leaving 40 bases of the junction unmatched. The CDR3 has 29 amino acids. Germline V gene data show CDR1 as TSWWSYY and CDR2 as QGS.

This clone turned up a few times. The protein in TCRdb stems from a much larger clone and differs at residue 9 from this DNA's translation, likely a read error; here the protein is translated from the DNA. This rearrangement joins TRDV2 to TRDJ1, with D possibly TRDD2 on 5 matching bases. Here the J gene came from matching the DNA to germline, since TCRdb omits it. Germline values: CDR1 GEAIGNYY, CDR2 EKD. The CDR3 length is 15 residues. Trimming cost V 3 bases and J 1 base, with 14 bases left between them. CDR3 region: CACDPLLPCTDKLIF. The CDR3 DNA reads TGTGCCTGTGACCCCCTTCTACCGTGCACCGATAAACTCATCTTT.

As to this clone: TCRdb has a much larger clone's protein, which differs at residues 4 and 8 from the translation of this DNA, likely because of a read error; what is shown is the protein translated from the DNA. The genes are TRDV2 and TRDJ1; TRDD3 is a possible D gene (6 bases). CDR3 size: 15 residues. CDR1 GEAIGNYY and CDR2 EKD come from the germline V gene. V was trimmed by 5 bases and J by 2 bases, leaving 17 bases between them. The CDR3 DNA follows: TGTGCCTGTGGCACAGTGGGGATGAGTACCGATAAACTCATCTTT. This codes for CACGTVGMSTDKLIF.

Concerning this clone itself: This DNA's translation and the protein TCRdb lists, from a much larger clone, do not match at residue 7, likely due to a read error; the protein shown is translated from the DNA. The gene calls are TRAV38-2/DV8 and TRDJ1; tentative D call: TRDD3 (5 bases). No J segment appears in TCRdb, so it was assigned here by matching the sequence to germline. V was shortened by 0 bases and J by 3 bases, with 15 bases between the two germline ends. The length of the CDR3 is 16 residues. Germline V gene lookup returns CDR1 TSESDYY and CDR2 QEAYKQQN. CDR3 region: CAYRSASLSWADKLIF. DNA for the CDR3: TGTGCTTATAGGAGCGCGTCCTTATCCTGGGCCGATAAACTCATCTTT.

To note about this clone: This DNA translates differently at residue 10 from the TCRdb protein, which is that of a much larger clone; a read error is likely, and the protein shown is the DNA's own translation. This sequence joins TRDV2 and TRDJ3; 9 positions agree with TRDD3. TCRdb carries no J gene annotation; the J gene was assigned here by matching the DNA with germline. The CDR3 extends over 21 amino acids. Germline CDR1 and CDR2: GEAIGNYY and EKD. V lost 2 bases, J lost 2 bases, and 15 bases stayed unmatched. The CDR3: CACDKRSWGILKTWDTRQMFF. For the CDR3, the DNA is TGTGCCTGTGACAAGAGGAGCTGGGGGATCCTTAAGACCTGGGACACCCGACAGATGTTTTTC.

This clone was seen a handful of times. The mismatch at residue 8 between this DNA's translation and the TCRdb protein of a much larger clone likely reflects a read error; the protein shown is translated from the DNA. CDR3 coding DNA: TGTGCCTTGTGGCCTTCACGCAGTGGATACGCATTTACCGATAAACTCATCTTT. The encoded protein is CALWPSRSGYAFTDKLIF. The genes are TRDV3 and TRDJ1; TRDD3 matches at 7 bases. With 3 bases clipped from V and 2 bases from J, the junction kept 21 bases outside the gene matches. The germline CDR1 and CDR2 sequences are TVYSNPD and GDNSRS (reference sequence). The CDR3 runs to 18 residues.

This clone was seen a few times. With only one base between it and a far larger clone, this is likely a read error. The chain joins TRDV2 to TRDJ1; 8 positions match TRDD3. The J gene, not given by TCRdb, was assigned here from a germline match of the nucleotide sequence. J gave up 2 bases and V 1 base, and 14 bases lay outside the gene matches. There are 18 residues in the CDR3. Looked up from germline, CDR1 is GEAIGNYY and CDR2 is EKD. CDR3 sequence reads: CACDTLVLGDQLTDKLIF. In DNA, the CDR3 is TGTGCCTGTGACACTCTCGTGCTGGGGGACCAACTGACCGATAAACTCATCTTT.

With regard to this clone: This likely came from a read error, as a far larger clone is one base away. At the DNA level, this CDR3 is encoded by other sequences in the same sample as well. The chain has TRDV2 and TRDJ1; the match to TRDD3 covers 8 bases. No J segment appears in TCRdb, so it was assigned here by matching the sequence to germline. The CDR3 sequence is 15 residues long. J was trimmed by 1 base and V by 3 bases; bases with no gene match: 6. CDR1 is GEAIGNYY, CDR2 EKD, per germline. DNA for the CDR3: TGTGCCTGTGACGTGCGGGGATACAGCACCGATAAACTCATCTTT. Its protein is CACDVRGYSTDKLIF.

This clone has only a few counts. This DNA's translation and the protein TCRdb lists, from a much larger clone, do not match at residue 7, likely due to a read error; the protein shown is translated from the DNA. The chain carries TRDV1 and TRDJ1, with 10 bases aligning to TRDD3. Since TCRdb gives no J gene, matching the DNA to germline was used here to assign it. The CDR3 totals 18 residues. Germline values: CDR1 TSWWSYY, CDR2 QGS. V lost 6 bases, J lost 1 base, and 14 bases stayed unmatched. The CDR3 region has the DNA TGTGCTCTTGGACTCCCTGCGGGGGATACGCGCCGCACCGATAAACTCATCTTT. Amino acid sequence: CALGLPAGDTRRTDKLIF.

This clone was picked up a small number of times. The TCRdb record carries a much larger clone's protein, which differs from this DNA's translation at residue 19; a read error is the likely cause, and the protein listed here is the DNA translation. V gene assignment gives TRDV2, but the J gene was left uncalled; the table assigns TRDD3, which was not confirmed against the DNA. The CDR3 length is 21 residues. CDR1 and CDR2 from the germline V gene are GEAIGNYY and EKD. The CDR3 loop is CACDTSPTYSWGTRYTDKPIF. DNA of the CDR3: TGTGCCTGTGACACCTCCCCTACGTACTCCTGGGGGACCCGGTACACCGATAAACCCATCTTT.

This clone was counted ten times or more. The sample contains more than one DNA sequence encoding this CDR3. The genes are TRDV1 and TRDJ1, with D unresolved. Trimming took off 5 bases at V and 0 bases at J, with 31 bases between the two ends. CDR1 is TSWWSYY, CDR2 QGS, per germline. CDR3 length: 21 residues. The CDR3 region has the DNA TGTGCTCTTGGGAACCTTAGGGCCTCGGGACGAAACACCCCTTACACCGATAAACTCATCTTT. Encoded protein: CALGNLRASGRNTPYTDKLIF.

A remark on this clone: The protein TCRdb lists belongs to a much larger clone and differs from this DNA's translation at residue 8, which points to a read error; the protein shown is made from the DNA. This rearrangement joins TRAV36/DV7 to TRDJ1; TRDD3 matches 9 bases. This CDR3 spans 13 amino acids. V lost 7 bases to trimming and J lost 7 bases; unmatched junction nucleotides: 11. Germline V gene sequence: CDR1 VTNFRS, CDR2 LTSSGIE (reference sequence). The CDR3 region is CATSTGGDGKLIF. The CDR3 DNA is TGTGCTACAAGTACTGGGGGAGACGGTAAACTCATCTTT.

Regarding this clone: Translating this DNA gives a protein that differs at residue 14 from the TCRdb one, which belongs to a much larger clone; a read error is likely, and the protein shown is this translation. The chain is built from TRDV1 and TRDJ1; 10 bases line up with TRDD3. Because TCRdb records no J gene, it was assigned here through a match of the DNA to germline. The CDR3 is made up of 18 amino acids. Germline lookup yields CDR1 TSWWSYY and CDR2 QGS. With V trimmed by 1 base and J by 6 bases, 14 bases remained unmatched. This CDR3 is CALGERAPEGDTGNKLIF. The CDR3 DNA sequence: TGTGCTCTTGGGGAACGCGCCCCAGAGGGGGATACGGGCAATAAACTCATCTTT.

This clone has a handful of counts. TCRdb shows a much larger clone's protein in place of this DNA's translation, and the two differ at residue 8, likely through a read error; the protein shown is translated from the DNA. The CDR3 coding sequence is TGTGCTCTTGGGGAACACCCTCCGAAGCGTCCTTCAGATCACACCGATAAACTCATCTTT. Translation: CALGEHPPKRPSDHTDKLIF. V gene TRDV1 combines with J gene TRDJ1, with TRDD2 as a possible D gene (5 bases). TCRdb lists no J gene, so it was determined here by aligning the DNA to germline. Looked up from germline, CDR1 is TSWWSYY and CDR2 is QGS. V gave up 1 base and J gave up 0 bases, with 24 bases separating them. The CDR3 is made up of 20 amino acids.

Details on this clone: The TCRdb protein, from a much larger clone, departs from this DNA's translation at residues 6 and 13, likely by read error; the protein shown derives from the DNA. V is TRDV2 and J is TRDJ3; D tentatively reads TRDD2 or TRDD3 (6 bases each). Germline CDR1 reads GEAIGNYY; CDR2 reads EKD. The CDR3 extends over 19 amino acids. CDR3 residues: CACDTALNWASWGTRQMFF. The CDR3 bases are TGTGCCTGTGACACCGCGTTGAACTGGGCTTCCTGGGGCACCCGACAGATGTTTTTC.

This clone was observed at least ten times. The J gene is TRDJ1, the V gene TRDV1; no clear D. The CDR3 is made up of 17 amino acids. Germline V gene lookup returns CDR1 TSWWSYY and CDR2 QGS. Trimming shortened V by 2 bases and J by 3 bases, and 19 bases separated the two germline ends. The DNA for the CDR3 is TGTGCTCTTGGGGAATCTCCCCTTAGGATTAAGCCCGATAAACTCATCTTT. The encoded protein is CALGESPLRIKPDKLIF.

This clone was counted between two and nine times. TCRdb attributes to this sequence the protein of a much larger clone, which differs from the DNA translation at residue 10; a read error is likely, and the protein displayed is translated from the DNA. This chain connects TRDV2 to TRDJ1, with D maybe TRDD3 (6 bases). In the absence of a J gene in TCRdb, the DNA was matched to germline to assign it here. Per the germline V gene, CDR1 is GEAIGNYY and CDR2 is EKD. V was shortened by 0 bases and J by 1 base, with 23 bases between the two germline ends. The CDR3 runs 19 residues. CDR3 sequence reads: CACDTTPVLVDTATDKLIF. CDR3 nucleotide sequence: TGTGCCTGTGACACCACTCCCGTACTGGTGGATACTGCCACCGATAAACTCATCTTT.

A note on this clone: TCRdb shows a much larger clone's protein in place of this DNA's translation, and the two differ at residue 11, likely through a read error; the protein shown is translated from the DNA. The chain recombines TRDV1 with TRDJ1; TRDD3 aligns across 11 bases. The J gene, not given by TCRdb, was assigned here from a germline match of the nucleotide sequence. There are 28 residues in the CDR3. Germline V gives CDR1 TSWWSYY, CDR2 QGS. V was clipped by 0 bases and J by 3 bases; unmatched bases: 39. The CDR3 spells CALGELGPTTCWGIPRNLLNPRADKLIF. In nucleotides, the CDR3 is TGTGCTCTTGGGGAACTAGGGCCTACTACCTGCTGGGGGATACCCCGTAATCTGCTAAATCCGAGGGCCGATAAACTCATCTTT.